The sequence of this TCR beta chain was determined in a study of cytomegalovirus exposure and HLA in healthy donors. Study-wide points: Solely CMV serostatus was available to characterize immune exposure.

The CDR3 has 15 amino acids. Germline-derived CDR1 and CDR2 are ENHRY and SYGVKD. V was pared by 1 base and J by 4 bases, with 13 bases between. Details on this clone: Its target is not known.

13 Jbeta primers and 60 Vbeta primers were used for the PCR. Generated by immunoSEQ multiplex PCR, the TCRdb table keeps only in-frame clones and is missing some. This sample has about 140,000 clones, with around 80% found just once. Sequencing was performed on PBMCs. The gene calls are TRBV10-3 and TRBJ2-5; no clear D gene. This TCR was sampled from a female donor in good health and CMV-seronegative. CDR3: CAISELADLLETQYF. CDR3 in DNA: TGTGCCATCAGTGAGTTGGCAGATCTTCTAGAGACCCAGTACTTC.